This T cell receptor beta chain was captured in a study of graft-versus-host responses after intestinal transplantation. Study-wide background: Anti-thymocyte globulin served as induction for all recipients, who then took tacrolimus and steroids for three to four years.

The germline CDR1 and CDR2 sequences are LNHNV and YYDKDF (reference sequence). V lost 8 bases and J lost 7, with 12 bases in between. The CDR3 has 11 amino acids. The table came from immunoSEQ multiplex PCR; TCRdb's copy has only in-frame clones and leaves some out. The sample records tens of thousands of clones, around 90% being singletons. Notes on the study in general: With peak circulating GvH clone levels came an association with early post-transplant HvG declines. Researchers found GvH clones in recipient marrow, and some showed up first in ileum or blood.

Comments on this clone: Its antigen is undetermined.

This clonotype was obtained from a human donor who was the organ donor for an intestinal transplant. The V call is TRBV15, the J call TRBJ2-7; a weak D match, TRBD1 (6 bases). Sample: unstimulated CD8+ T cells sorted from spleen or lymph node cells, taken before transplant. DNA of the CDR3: TGTGCCACCCCCACAGGGAATGAGCAGTACTTC. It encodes CATPTGNEQYF.